Only one count was recorded for the clone carrying this T cell receptor (beta chain). These data come from a study of blood T cell repertoires in COVID-19. CDR3 size: 12 residues. CDR1 is MGHRA, CDR2 YSYEKL, per germline. Trimming left V 3 bases short and J 8 bases short, with 5 bases between. Source study methods: Reference gene primer amplification gave nucleated cell count estimates. Sequenced by immunoSEQ multiplex PCR; TCRdb stores in-frame clones only, minus some. V, J and clone size derive from that table, while D and trimming were established from the DNA sequence. Here the sample spans approximately 150,000 clones, over 80% being singletons.

The specimen was peripheral blood. The chain uses TRBV4-1 and TRBJ1-6; no reliable D call. This receptor was identified in a woman aged 55-70 years who had recovered from COVID-19. The CDR3 is CASSHPDSPLHF. Written as DNA, the CDR3 is TGCGCCAGCAGCCACCCCGATTCACCCCTCCACTTT.